The 20 T cell receptor beta chains below come from one sample, sequenced in a study of blood T cell repertoires in COVID-19. This table comes from immunoSEQ multiplex PCR, and its TCRdb copy is limited to in-frame clones, with some not included. This table has 200,000 to 250,000 clones, 84% appearing once. The specimen was peripheral blood. Receptors originate from a woman older than 75 with active or convalescent COVID-19.

This chain links TRBV18 with TRBJ1-2, with 9 bases lining up with TRBD1. V lost 1 base and J lost 5; bases outside the gene matches: 8. Germline V gene data show CDR1 as KGHSH and CDR2 as LQKENI. CDR3 size: 16 residues. The CDR3 DNA reads TGTGCCAGCTCACCACGCTCGGGACAGGGCGAGTATGGCTACACCTTC. Its protein product is CASSPRSGQGEYGYTF.

The rearrangement joins TRBV7-8 to TRBJ2-7; D gene uncertain. Trimming shortened V by 1 base and J by 10 bases, and 8 bases separated the two germline ends. CDR1 is SGHVS and CDR2 is FQNEAQ in the germline V gene. The CDR3 is made up of 11 amino acids. The DNA of the CDR3 is TGTGCCAGCAGCTTAGAGTTAGATCAGTACTTC. Translated, it gives CASSLELDQYF.

CDR3 nucleotide sequence: TGTGCCAGCAGTGCCCTAGCGACCAATGAGCAGTTCTTC. This codes for CASSALATNEQFF. The chain has TRBV6-2 or TRBV6-3 and TRBJ2-1, with a possible D match to TRBD2 (6 bases). Germline CDR1 and CDR2: MNHEY and SVGEGT. The germline V and J ends were trimmed by 5 bases and 6 bases, with 11 bases remaining between them. This CDR3 spans 13 amino acids.

V gene TRBV5-1 combines with J gene TRBJ2-3; 12 bases align to TRBD2. V shed 4 bases, J shed 7 bases, and the junction held 10 bases outside the gene matches. Germline CDR1 SGHRS, CDR2 YFSETQ. The CDR3 sequence is 16 residues long. The CDR3 region has the DNA TGCGCCAGCAGCCCGGGGGCTAGCGGGGGGGCATATACGCAGTATTTT. Protein product: CASSPGASGGAYTQYF.

The rearrangement links TRBV19 to TRBJ1-2; 7 bases agree with TRBD1. The ends lost 8 bases at V and 4 bases at J; junction bases unmatched: 10. The CDR3 totals 14 residues. Germline CDR1 LNHDA, CDR2 SQIVND (reference sequence). For the CDR3, the DNA is TGTGCCAGTTCGGGACAGTTGGGAATCTATGGCTACACCTTC. Its translation is CASSGQLGIYGYTF.

The rearrangement links TRBV7-3 to TRBJ2-3; 9 nucleotides line up with TRBD2. Trimming cost V 5 bases and J 7 bases; bases outside gene matches: 7. The CDR3 sequence is 14 residues long. The germline V gene has CDR1 SGHTA and CDR2 FQGTGA. Written as DNA, the CDR3 is TGTGCCAGCAGCCCCGGGACTAGCCGTTATACGCAGTATTTT. It specifies CASSPGTSRYTQYF.

This clone was seen a few times. The sample holds other DNA sequences that translate to the same CDR3. The chain recombines TRBV5-1 with TRBJ1-5; a possible D gene is TRBD1 (5 bases). CDR1 and CDR2 (germline): SGHRS, YFSETQ. This CDR3 has 14 residues. V was shortened by 0 bases and J by 4 bases, with 8 bases between the two germline ends. The CDR3 DNA is TGCGCCAGCAGCTTGGATGGGGGGAATCAGCCCCAGCATTTT. Translation: CASSLDGGNQPQHF. The variable domain in full, with the rest retrieved from reference TRBV5-1 and TRBJ1-5, is KAGVTQTPRYLIKTRGQQVTLSCSPISGHRSVSWYQQTPGQGLQFLFEYFSETQRNKGNFPGRFSGRQFSNSRSEMNVSTLELGDSALYLCASSLDGGNQPQHFGDGTRLSIL.

This sequence joins TRBV11-3 and TRBJ2-6; 8 bases agree with TRBD1. This CDR3 is 19 amino acids long. The germline CDR1 and CDR2 sequences are SGHNT and YENEEA. V was pared by 0 bases and J by 1 base, with 8 bases of the junction left unmatched. The CDR3 region is CASSLEGTGRKSGANVLTF. Here the CDR3 DNA reads TGTGCCAGCAGCTTAGAAGGGACAGGTCGCAAGTCTGGGGCCAACGTCCTGACTTTC.

The V gene is TRBV2, the J gene TRBJ1-2, with D possibly matching TRBD1 (6 bases). The V gene's germline CDR1 is SNHLY and CDR2 FYNNEI. Trimming left V 8 bases short and J 7 bases short, with 14 bases between. CDR3 length: 12 residues. This chain's CDR3 is CASLPGQLGYTF. The CDR3 DNA sequence: TGTGCCAGCTTACCCGGACAGCTTGGCTACACCTTC.

The rearrangement uses TRBV5-1 and TRBJ1-2, with TRBD1 matching 8 bases. From germline, CDR1 is SGHRS and CDR2 YFSETQ. After removal of 4 bases from V and 4 bases from J, the junction contained 6 bases not matched to a gene. The CDR3 is 14 amino acids. CDR3 sequence (DNA): TGCGCCAGCAGCGGGGGACAGGTCCCCTATGGCTACACCTTC. This encodes CASSGGQVPYGYTF.

J is TRBJ2-1 and V is TRBV6-1, with TRBD2 identical over 9 bases. Germline V gene lookup returns CDR1 MNHNS and CDR2 SASEGT. V shed 1 base and J 1 base; nucleotides not matched to a gene: 5. The CDR3 sequence is 17 residues long. The CDR3 reads CASSEGGLARSYNEQFF. The CDR3, as DNA: TGTGCCAGCAGTGAAGGCGGACTAGCGCGTTCCTACAATGAGCAGTTCTTC.

This clone was detected only a few times. This rearrangement joins TRBV7-2 to TRBJ2-3; 12 bases are shared with TRBD2. Trimming took 1 base from V and 6 from J; bases not matched to a gene: 5. Germline assignment: CDR1 SGHTA and CDR2 FQGNSA. CDR3 size: 16 residues. DNA for the CDR3: TGTGCCAGCAGCTTAGGACTAGCGGGAGCTACCGATACGCAGTATTTT. Translation: CASSLGLAGATDTQYF.

The V call is TRBV6-2 or TRBV6-3, the J call TRBJ1-1; D might be TRBD1 (6 bases). V lost 5 bases and J 7 bases, leaving 11 bases between the germline ends. CDR3 length: 12 amino acids. Germline V gene sequence: CDR1 MNHEY, CDR2 SVGEGT. CDR3 sequence: CASSPDSFEAFF. CDR3 bases: TGTGCCAGCAGTCCGGACAGTTTTGAAGCTTTCTTT.

The V call is TRBV6-5, the J call TRBJ2-7, with 10 bases matching TRBD2. Unmatched junction bases numbered 6, after V lost 4 bases and J lost 0 bases. The CDR3 sequence is 16 residues long. CDR1 and CDR2 from the germline V gene are MNHEY and SVGAGI. The CDR3 nucleotides are TGTGCCAGCAGTTTAAAAGCGGGAGGGACCTCCTACGAGCAGTACTTC. Its translation is CASSLKAGGTSYEQYF.

The chain joins TRBV30 to TRBJ2-5; 8 nucleotides agree with TRBD2. The CDR3 runs 13 residues. CDR1 is GTSNPN and CDR2 is SVGIG in the germline V gene (reference sequence). Trimming at V came to 4 bases and at J to 5 bases, leaving 6 bases not matched to a gene. The CDR3 is CAWTTGGPETQYF. In DNA, the CDR3 is TGTGCCTGGACTACGGGAGGGCCGGAGACCCAGTACTTC. The whole variable domain, filled in from reference TRBV30 and TRBJ2-5, reads SQTIHQWPATLVQPVGSPLSLECTVEGTSNPNLYWYRQAAGRGLQLLFYSVGIGQISSEVPQNLSASRPQDRQFILSSKKLLLSDSGFYLCAWTTGGPETQYFGPGTRLLVL.

V is TRBV27 and J is TRBJ2-3; 10 bases line up with TRBD2. The CDR3 extends over 14 amino acids. Germline V gives CDR1 MNHEY, CDR2 SMNVEV (reference sequence). Germline trimming cut 6 bases from V and 4 bases from J; bases unmatched to any gene: 4. CDR3 nucleotide sequence: TGTGCCAGCAGAGCGGGAGGGCCCCCAGATACGCAGTATTTT. It encodes CASRAGGPPDTQYF.

This sequence joins TRBV9 and TRBJ2-3; D might be TRBD2 (6 bases). The V end lost 2 bases, the J end lost 2 bases, and 12 bases lay between the germline ends. The CDR3 is made up of 15 amino acids. In germline, CDR1 is SGDLS, CDR2 YYNGEE. The CDR3 sequence is CASSVIADVTDTQYF. CDR3 DNA: TGTGCCAGCAGCGTTATAGCGGATGTCACAGATACGCAGTATTTT.

The chain links TRBV5-8 to TRBJ2-5; 7 bases are shared with TRBD1. J lost 1 base, V lost 0 bases, and 12 bases had no gene match. The CDR3 is made up of 18 amino acids. Germline-derived CDR1 and CDR2 are SGHTS and YDEGEE. CDR3 in DNA: TGTGCCAGCAGCTTGGGCGTTTATTCGAAGGGGGCCCAAGAGACCCAGTACTTC. Protein product: CASSLGVYSKGAQETQYF.

The chain uses TRBV7-2 and TRBJ2-7; 8 bases align to TRBD2. The CDR3 extends over 15 amino acids. From germline, CDR1 is SGHTA and CDR2 FQGNSA. Unmatched junction bases numbered 12, after V lost 4 bases and J lost 7 bases. CDR3 amino acids: CASSSPRGGAWEQYF. Here the CDR3 DNA reads TGTGCCAGCAGCTCACCCCGGGGGGGGGCTTGGGAGCAGTACTTC.

The rearrangement joins TRBV27 to TRBJ1-1; 7 positions match TRBD1. The CDR3 contains 17 residues. J was trimmed by 1 base and V by 4 bases; bases with no gene match: 12. Germline-derived CDR1 and CDR2 are MNHEY and SMNVEV (reference sequence). DNA for the CDR3: TGTGCCAGCAGTTCCTCGACAGGGACGTCTACGAACACTGAAGCTTTCTTT. As protein: CASSSSTGTSTNTEAFF.